Listed here are 30 T cell receptor beta chains from one sample, sequenced in a study of blood T cell repertoires in COVID-19. Generated by immunoSEQ multiplex PCR, the TCRdb table keeps only in-frame clones and is missing some. The repertoire consists of fewer than 200,000 clones, with around four fifths occurring once and the leading ten covering roughly a fifth. The sample consisted of peripheral blood. The receptors originated from a woman in her seventies who had recovered from COVID-19.

The chain employs TRBV2 and TRBJ1-2; 9 bases line up with TRBD1. Per germline, CDR1 SNHLY and CDR2 FYNNEI. CDR3 length: 15 residues. With 4 bases clipped from V and 1 base from J, the junction kept 4 bases outside the gene matches. CDR3 coding DNA: TGTGCCAGCAGTGTGGGACAGGGAGGTAACTATGGCTACACCTTC. Translated, it gives CASSVGQGGNYGYTF.

The chain employs TRBV18 and TRBJ1-1; D is uncertain. Trimming shortened V by 3 bases and J by 2 bases, and 10 bases separated the two germline ends. The CDR3 runs to 14 residues. Germline CDR1 KGHSH, CDR2 LQKENI. The CDR3 reads CASSPPQVNTEAFF. In DNA, the CDR3 is TGTGCCAGCTCACCCCCCCAGGTCAACACTGAAGCTTTCTTT.

This clone has just one count. The CDR3 sequence: CASSPTGGEKLFF. The CDR3 DNA is TGTGCCAGCAGCCCTACAGGGGGGGAAAAACTGTTTTTT. This chain links TRBV7-2 with TRBJ1-4; 8 bases are shared with TRBD1. The junction had 4 bases not matched to a gene; V was cut back by 5 bases and J by 8 bases. Germline V gives CDR1 SGHTA, CDR2 FQGNSA. The length of the CDR3 is 13 residues.

Concerning this clone: The junction does not match germline at one end; this may be a read error. The chain employs TRBV5-1 and TRBJ2-2; a weak D match, TRBD2 (6 bases). The CDR3 is 15 residues long. The germline CDR1 and CDR2 sequences are SGHRS and YFSETQ. The CDR3 region has the DNA TGCGCCAGCAGCTTGTCGGCAGCCCCCCACGGGGGGCTGTTTTTT. Translating gives CASSLSAAPHGGLFF.

This chain links TRBV2 with TRBJ2-7; 8 bases agree with TRBD2. V gave up 6 bases and J gave up 3 bases; unmatched junction bases: 10. The germline gives CDR1 SNHLY, CDR2 FYNNEI. The CDR3 sequence is 15 residues long. The CDR3 region is CASSPPGTRIYEQYF. CDR3 DNA sequence: TGTGCCAGCAGCCCCCCCGGGACTAGGATCTACGAGCAGTACTTC. The whole variable domain, filled in from reference TRBV2 and TRBJ2-7, reads EPEVTQTPSHQVTQMGQEVILRCVPISNHLYFYWYRQILGQKVEFLVSFYNNEISEKSEIFDDQFSVERPDGSNFTLKIRSTKLEDSAMYFCASSPPGTRIYEQYFGPGTRLTVT.

The chain combines TRBV5-4 with TRBJ2-3; 7 nucleotides align to TRBD2. Unmatched junction bases numbered 7, after V lost 2 bases and J lost 1 base. CDR3 length: 16 residues. Germline CDR1 is SGHNT and CDR2 is YYREEE (reference sequence). DNA of the CDR3: TGTGCCAGCAGCTTTGGGCTAGCGGATGGCACAGATACGCAGTATTTT. It codes for CASSFGLADGTDTQYF.

This clone came up once. The chain couples TRBV4-1 to TRBJ2-7; 8 bases fit TRBD2. Germline V lookup: CDR1 MGHRA, CDR2 YSYEKL. The CDR3 has 14 amino acids. V lost 4 bases, J lost 3 bases, and 5 bases stayed unmatched. The CDR3: CASSRGLANYEQYF. The CDR3 DNA sequence: TGCGCCAGCAGCCGAGGACTAGCCAACTACGAGCAGTACTTC.

This rearrangement joins TRBV7-2 to TRBJ1-5; weak D call: TRBD1 (5 bases). Per germline, CDR1 SGHTA and CDR2 FQGNSA. The V end was cut by 1 base, the J end by 3 bases, with 10 bases between. This CDR3 is built from 15 residues. The CDR3: CASSLEGSANQPQHF. For the CDR3, the DNA is TGTGCCAGCAGCTTAGAGGGGTCGGCCAATCAGCCCCAGCATTTT. The variable domain in full, with the rest retrieved from reference TRBV7-2 and TRBJ1-5, is GAGVSQSPSNKVTEKGKDVELRCDPISGHTALYWYRQSLGQGLEFLIYFQGNSAPDKSGLPSDRFSAERTGGSVSTLTIQRTQQEDSAVYLCASSLEGSANQPQHFGDGTRLSIL.

The genes are TRBV3-1 (or the pseudogene TRBV3-2) and TRBJ2-1; the match to TRBD2 covers 7 bases. J was trimmed by 0 bases and V by 0 bases; bases with no gene match: 11. Germline V lookup: CDR1 LGHDT, CDR2 YNNKEL (reference sequence). CDR3 length equals 19 residues. Here the CDR3 reads CASSQDIGREAGSYNEQFF. CDR3 DNA: TGTGCCAGCAGCCAAGATATCGGCCGGGAGGCTGGCTCCTACAATGAGCAGTTCTTC.

In this sample, this clone turned up many times. The same CDR3 also results from other DNA sequences found in this sample. The chain couples TRBV9 to TRBJ2-2; 9 nucleotides match TRBD1. The germline CDR1 and CDR2 sequences are SGDLS and YYNGEE. The CDR3 runs 16 residues. With 4 bases clipped from V and 3 bases from J, the junction kept 7 bases outside the gene matches. The CDR3 sequence is CASSPQGTGYTGELFF. The CDR3 DNA reads as TGTGCCAGCAGCCCCCAGGGGACAGGGTACACCGGGGAGCTGTTTTTT.

V and J are TRBV4-2 and TRBJ2-7; 14 bases match TRBD2. CDR1 and CDR2 from the germline V gene are LGHNA and YNFKEQ. This CDR3 has 16 residues. V shed 0 bases, J shed 6 bases, and the junction held 4 bases outside the gene matches. The CDR3 DNA reads TGTGCCAGCAGCCAAGAGACTAGCGGGAGGGCCCTCGAGCAGTACTTC. This translates into CASSQETSGRALEQYF.

The rearrangement uses TRBV5-4 and TRBJ2-2; 15 nucleotides agree with TRBD2. V dropped 4 bases and J dropped 7; count of bases not matched to a gene: 2. This CDR3 contains 15 residues. Germline lookup yields CDR1 SGHNT and CDR2 YYREEE (reference sequence). CDR3 in DNA: TGTGCCAGCAGCGGGGGACTAGCGGGAGGCGGGGAGCTGTTTTTT. It specifies CASSGGLAGGGELFF.

This clone ranks as medium-sized. The V call is TRBV4-2, the J call TRBJ1-5; tentatively, D is TRBD1 (6 bases). CDR3 size: 15 residues. From germline, CDR1 is LGHNA and CDR2 YNFKEQ. The germline V and J ends were trimmed by 4 bases and 7 bases, with 17 bases remaining between them. In nucleotides, the CDR3 is TGTGCCAGCAGCCTAGGGGGGCAGCGGGAGCAGCCCCAGCATTTT. This codes for CASSLGGQREQPQHF.

This clone was counted between two and nine times. The rearrangement links TRBV7-6 to TRBJ2-2; D perhaps matches TRBD1 (5 bases). Germline values: CDR1 SGHVS, CDR2 FNYEAQ. V gave up 2 bases and J gave up 4 bases, with 14 bases separating them. CDR3 length equals 16 residues. The CDR3 nucleotides read TGTGCCAGCAGCTTATTCGCAGGGATCGGCACCGGGGAGCTGTTTTTT. Amino acid sequence: CASSLFAGIGTGELFF.

The chain links TRBV6-5 to TRBJ2-7; 7 nucleotides align to TRBD1. The ends lost 4 bases at V and 1 base at J; junction bases unmatched: 4. The CDR3 spans 14 residues. CDR1 is MNHEY, CDR2 SVGAGI, per germline. The CDR3 nucleotides are TGTGCCAGCAGTTCACGGACAGGTTCCTACGAGCAGTACTTC. This translates into CASSSRTGSYEQYF.

The gene calls are TRBV7-6 and TRBJ2-5; 7 bases map to TRBD2. CDR1 SGHVS and CDR2 FNYEAQ come from the germline V gene. With 1 base clipped from V and 5 bases from J, the junction kept 1 base outside the gene matches. This CDR3 contains 13 residues. The CDR3 bases are TGTGCCAGCAGCTTAGTGCGGGGGGAGACCCAGTACTTC. Translation: CASSLVRGETQYF.

CDR3 amino acids: CASSLDRGSGYTF. The CDR3 DNA is TGTGCCAGCAGCCTAGACAGGGGTAGCGGCTACACCTTC. The rearrangement uses TRBV7-8 and TRBJ1-2; TRBD1 agrees at 8 bases. Germline lookup yields CDR1 SGHVS and CDR2 FQNEAQ. The trim removed 5 bases at V and 8 bases at J, leaving 7 bases unmatched. The CDR3 runs 13 residues.

The chain uses TRBV28 and TRBJ1-5; unclear D gene. The CDR3 has 14 residues. CDR1 is MDHEN and CDR2 is SYDVKM in the germline V gene. Trimming took off 6 bases at V and 1 base at J, with 10 bases between the two ends. The CDR3 DNA sequence: TGTGCCAGCAGGGAGCCTCAGAGCAATCAGCCCCAGCATTTT. It specifies CASREPQSNQPQHF.

The J gene is TRBJ1-1, the V gene TRBV2; D gene ambiguous. CDR1 and CDR2 (germline): SNHLY, FYNNEI. This CDR3 region has 13 residues. Deletions cut 6 bases from V and 0 bases from J, with 8 bases between. CDR3 DNA sequence: TGTGCCAGCAGCGCTACAGTGAACACTGAAGCTTTCTTT. Protein: CASSATVNTEAFF.

This chain uses TRBV5-1 with TRBJ2-7; the match to TRBD2 covers 8 bases. The CDR3 is 15 residues long. The J segment lost 3 bases and the V segment lost 3 bases, leaving 8 bases of the junction unmatched. Germline CDR1 is SGHRS and CDR2 is YFSETQ. CDR3 DNA: TGCGCCAGCAGCTCAAGCGGGGGCCACGACTACGAGCAGTACTTC. Translation gives CASSSSGGHDYEQYF.

This chain joins TRBV2 and TRBJ1-2; 10 positions agree with TRBD1. The V gene's germline CDR1 is SNHLY and CDR2 FYNNEI. Trimming took 6 bases from V and 3 from J; bases not matched to a gene: 4. The CDR3 loop spans 14 amino acids. In nucleotides, the CDR3 is TGTGCCAGCAGGGGACAGGGGACCTACTATGGCTACACCTTC. Amino acid sequence: CASRGQGTYYGYTF.

J is TRBJ1-5 and V is TRBV30; the D gene is possibly TRBD1 (5 bases). Germline V gene data show CDR1 as GTSNPN and CDR2 as SVGIG (reference sequence). The CDR3 is 13 residues long. The V gene lost 5 bases and the J gene lost 2 bases, with 10 bases spanning the gap. The CDR3 DNA reads TGTGCCTGGGCTGGAGGGGGCAATCAGCCCCAGCATTTT. Protein: CAWAGGGNQPQHF.

This chain joins TRBV7-9 and TRBJ1-1; the D is unclear. The V end was cut by 5 bases, the J end by 4 bases, with 8 bases between. The germline V gene encodes CDR1 SEHNR and CDR2 FQNEAQ (reference sequence). The CDR3 extends over 12 amino acids. CDR3 amino acids: CASSHPPTEAFF. CDR3 bases: TGTGCCAGCAGCCATCCCCCCACTGAAGCTTTCTTT.

The chain links TRBV19 to TRBJ1-2; D ambiguous. The germline CDR1 and CDR2 sequences are LNHDA and SQIVND (reference sequence). V dropped 3 bases and J dropped 2 bases, with 10 bases sitting between them. This CDR3 region has 14 residues. CDR3 loop: CASSMGSANYGYTF. The CDR3 region has the DNA TGTGCCAGTAGTATGGGCAGTGCGAACTATGGCTACACCTTC.

The chain links TRBV18 to TRBJ2-7, with 14 bases lining up with TRBD2. V lost 3 bases and J lost 2; bases outside the gene matches: 9. There are 18 residues in the CDR3. The germline gives CDR1 KGHSH, CDR2 LQKENI. For the CDR3, the DNA is TGTGCCAGCTCACCCCGGACGACTAGCGGGAGGGATACCTACGAGCAGTACTTC. Protein: CASSPRTTSGRDTYEQYF. The full variable domain, in which reference TRBV18 and TRBJ2-7 provide the parts outside the CDR3, is NAGVMQNPRHLVRRRGQEARLRCSPMKGHSHVYWYRQLPEEGLKFMVYLQKENIIDESGMPKERFSAEFPKEGPSILRIQQVVRGDSAAYFCASSPRTTSGRDTYEQYFGPGTRLTVT.

The chain couples TRBV18 to TRBJ1-1; no clear D gene. The CDR3 sequence is 13 residues long. V lost 3 bases, J lost 7 bases, and 12 bases lay in between. CDR1 and CDR2 (germline): KGHSH, LQKENI. This CDR3 reads CASSPGVRGEAFF. In nucleotides, the CDR3 is TGTGCCAGCTCACCTGGTGTTCGGGGTGAAGCTTTCTTT.

This clone was observed a handful of times. The chain is built from TRBV19 and TRBJ1-2, with a possible D match to TRBD1 (5 bases). The V gene's germline CDR1 is LNHDA and CDR2 SQIVND (reference sequence). The CDR3 contains 13 residues. Trimming removed 7 bases from V and 4 bases from J, with 13 bases in between. The CDR3 nucleotides are TGTGCCAGTACGGGGGAACGGGGCTATGGCTACACCTTC. Translation gives CASTGERGYGYTF.

The rearrangement uses TRBV7-3 and TRBJ2-3; weak D call: TRBD2 (5 bases). The germline V and J ends were trimmed by 0 bases and 1 base, with 14 bases remaining between them. Germline V gives CDR1 SGHTA, CDR2 FQGTGA. The CDR3 runs 17 residues. This CDR3 is CASSLTAVGGRTDTQYF. The CDR3 DNA reads as TGTGCCAGCAGCTTAACCGCAGTCGGCGGGCGCACAGATACGCAGTATTTT.

The chain carries TRBV11-2 and TRBJ2-1; the match to TRBD2 covers 14 bases. V was clipped by 0 bases and J by 7 bases; unmatched bases: 2. CDR3 length: 16 residues. The germline V gene has CDR1 SGHAT and CDR2 FQNNGV. The CDR3 sequence is CASSLEGLAGVNEQFF. CDR3 DNA: TGTGCCAGCAGCTTAGAGGGACTAGCGGGAGTTAATGAGCAGTTCTTC.

The J gene is TRBJ2-3, the V gene TRBV27; 9 bases align to TRBD2. With 10 bases clipped from V and 2 bases from J, the junction kept 13 bases outside the gene matches. The CDR3 sequence is 16 residues long. The germline V gene has CDR1 MNHEY and CDR2 SMNVEV (reference sequence). Here the CDR3 DNA reads TGTGCCATTTCCCCCGATACTAGCGGGTCCACAGATACGCAGTATTTT. This codes for CAISPDTSGSTDTQYF.